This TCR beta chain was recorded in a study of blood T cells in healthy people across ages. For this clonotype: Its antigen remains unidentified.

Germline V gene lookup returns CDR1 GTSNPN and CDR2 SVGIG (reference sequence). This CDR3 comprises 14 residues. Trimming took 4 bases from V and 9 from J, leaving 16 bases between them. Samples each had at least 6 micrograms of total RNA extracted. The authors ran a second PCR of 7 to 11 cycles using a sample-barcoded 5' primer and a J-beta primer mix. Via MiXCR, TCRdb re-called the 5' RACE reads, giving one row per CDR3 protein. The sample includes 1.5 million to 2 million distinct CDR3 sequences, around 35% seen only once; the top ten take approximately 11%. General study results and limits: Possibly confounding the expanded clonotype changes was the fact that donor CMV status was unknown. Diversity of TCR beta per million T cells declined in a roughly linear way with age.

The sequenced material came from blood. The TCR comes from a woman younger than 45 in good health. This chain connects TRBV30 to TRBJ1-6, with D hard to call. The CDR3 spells CAWNRSPWSSPLHF. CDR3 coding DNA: TGTGCCTGGAATCGCTCACCGTGGAGTTCACCCCTCCACTTT.